Sequencing of this T cell receptor (beta chain) was carried out in a study of cytomegalovirus exposure and HLA in healthy donors. In the study overall: Within the Caucasian-associated ancestry cluster were roughly 82% of the approximately 400 genotyped donors.

As to this clone: Its specificity is not known.

Germline V gives CDR1 KGHSH, CDR2 LQKENI. The CDR3 spans 17 residues. After removal of 5 bases from V and 2 bases from J, the junction contained 6 bases not matched to a gene. Donors likely had unrecorded immune exposures despite being nominally healthy when sampled. Notes on the study in general: HLA-A and HLA-B allele assignments for most subjects were reportedly predicted accurately using TCR beta sequences. Presence/absence analyses took donor sequencing depth as roughly uniform.

13 Jbeta primers and 60 Vbeta primers were used for the PCR. TCRdb's table, derived via immunoSEQ multiplex PCR, lists solely in-frame clones and lacks some. The sample lists 120,000 or so clones; 65% to 80% were seen once. Specimen: PBMCs. This chain connects TRBV18 to TRBJ2-3; 14 bases are a match to TRBD2. This receptor was identified in a man younger than 30 in good health and CMV-seropositive. The CDR3 sequence is CASSTKGLAGDTDTQYF. Here the CDR3 DNA reads TGTGCCAGCTCAACAAAGGGACTAGCGGGAGACACAGATACGCAGTATTTT.